The 18 T cell receptor beta chains reported below all come from one sample, sequenced in a study of cytomegalovirus exposure and HLA in healthy donors. The method was immunoSEQ multiplex PCR; TCRdb's version includes in-frame clones alone and lacks a portion of them. The sample contains 150,000 to 200,000 clones, about 81% of which appear only once. The sequencing input was PBMCs. Every receptor here comes from a woman aged 25 to 45 in good health and CMV-seronegative.

This rearrangement joins TRBV7-2 to TRBJ2-7; TRBD1 matches 12 bases. The V and J ends lost 6 bases and 5 bases, in that order; junction bases with no gene match: 8. Germline V CDR1 and CDR2: SGHTA, FQGNSA. This CDR3 region has 15 residues. This CDR3 reads CASSTSGTGGDEQYF. Written as DNA, the CDR3 is TGTGCCAGCAGTACGTCCGGGACAGGGGGCGACGAGCAGTACTTC.

The chain employs TRBV4-1 and TRBJ1-3; 7 nucleotides agree with TRBD1. Trimming at V came to 4 bases and at J to 1 base, leaving 7 bases not matched to a gene. CDR3 length: 16 residues. Germline lookup yields CDR1 MGHRA and CDR2 YSYEKL. As DNA, the CDR3 is TGCGCCAGCAGCCCCACGACAGGGCAGTCTGGAAACACCATATATTTT. This encodes CASSPTTGQSGNTIYF.

The chain recombines TRBV7-8 with TRBJ1-2, with 8 bases fitting TRBD1. The germline V gene has CDR1 SGHVS and CDR2 FQNEAQ. V shed 5 bases and J 6 bases; nucleotides not matched to a gene: 8. CDR3 size: 14 residues. The CDR3 region has the DNA TGTGCCAGCAGCACCACGGGGACAGGCAATGGCTACACCTTC. As protein: CASSTTGTGNGYTF. The whole variable domain, filled in from reference TRBV7-8 and TRBJ1-2, reads GAGVSQSPRYKVAKRGQDVALRCDPISGHVSLFWYQQALGQGPEFLTYFQNEAQLDKSGLPSDRFFAERPEGSVSTLKIQRTQQEDSAVYLCASSTTGTGNGYTFGSGTRLTVV.

The V and J genes are TRBV11-3 and TRBJ2-7, with D possibly being TRBD1 (5 bases). The germline V gene encodes CDR1 SGHNT and CDR2 YENEEA. V shed 1 base and J shed 2 bases, with 9 bases lying between them. This CDR3 spans 14 amino acids. The CDR3 reads CASSLGPGTYEQYF. The CDR3 bases are TGTGCCAGCAGCTTAGGTCCAGGGACCTACGAGCAGTACTTC.

The V and J genes are TRBV30 and TRBJ1-5, with TRBD1 matching over 7 bases. CDR3 length: 15 amino acids. The trim removed 4 bases at V and 4 bases at J, leaving 10 bases unmatched. In germline, CDR1 is GTSNPN, CDR2 SVGIG (reference sequence). The chain's CDR3 is CAWNPPGQLNQPQHF. The DNA of the CDR3 is TGTGCCTGGAACCCACCGGGACAGCTAAATCAGCCCCAGCATTTT.

The chain employs TRBV6-5 and TRBJ2-7; 7 bases match TRBD2. Germline V gene sequence: CDR1 MNHEY, CDR2 SVGAGI. Germline trimming cut 7 bases from V and 0 bases from J; bases unmatched to any gene: 6. This CDR3 has 14 residues. DNA for the CDR3: TGTGCCAGCACGAGCGGGGCTAGCTCCTACGAGCAGTACTTC. It yields the protein CASTSGASSYEQYF.

V gene TRBV5-1 combines with J gene TRBJ2-7, with 10 bases fitting TRBD1. With V trimmed by 5 bases and J by 1 base, 12 bases remained unmatched. The germline gives CDR1 SGHRS, CDR2 YFSETQ. The CDR3 covers 17 residues. This CDR3 is CASRRQGAPDVSYEQYF. CDR3 DNA sequence: TGCGCCAGCAGACGACAGGGGGCGCCGGACGTTTCCTACGAGCAGTACTTC.

The chain couples TRBV15 to TRBJ2-1; 7 positions agree with TRBD1. Unmatched junction bases numbered 11, after V lost 6 bases and J lost 3 bases. This CDR3 has 16 residues. The V gene's germline CDR1 is LNHNV and CDR2 YYDKDF (reference sequence). The CDR3 DNA follows: TGTGCCACCAGGGGAACAGGGGTAATGGGCTACAATGAGCAGTTCTTC. Its translation is CATRGTGVMGYNEQFF.

CDR3 sequence (DNA): TGCAGTGCTCCCCTCTATGGCTACACCTTC. Encoded protein: CSAPLYGYTF. The chain couples TRBV20-1 to TRBJ1-2; D is unclear. Germline CDR1 is DFQATT and CDR2 is SNEGSKA (reference sequence). The V and J ends lost 5 bases and 4 bases respectively, with 5 bases between them. CDR3 length: 10 residues.

The CDR3 loop reads CASSLTSGRRAAYEQYF. As DNA, the CDR3 is TGCGCCAGCAGCTTAACTAGCGGGAGAAGGGCCGCCTACGAGCAGTACTTC. The chain employs TRBV5-1 and TRBJ2-7, with 11 bases lining up with TRBD2. There are 17 residues in the CDR3. Germline CDR1 and CDR2: SGHRS and YFSETQ. Germline trimming cut 2 bases from V and 2 bases from J; bases unmatched to any gene: 9.

The rearrangement links TRBV6-6 to TRBJ1-1; the D gene is possibly TRBD1 (5 bases). Germline CDR1 and CDR2: MNHNY and SVGAGI (reference sequence). The CDR3 length is 13 residues. Between the trimmed V and J ends, which lost 6 bases and 1 base, there was a span of 9 bases. CDR3 in DNA: TGTGCCAGCAGGGGCACAGGGAACACTGAAGCTTTCTTT. This translates into CASRGTGNTEAFF.

The rearrangement links TRBV27 to TRBJ1-5; 7 bases agree with TRBD1. The CDR3 consists of 14 residues. Germline V gene data show CDR1 as MNHEY and CDR2 as SMNVEV (reference sequence). The V gene end was trimmed by 2 bases and the J gene end by 6 bases; junction bases not matched to a gene: 4. CDR3 sequence reads: CASSLIQGTQPQHF. Written as DNA, the CDR3 is TGTGCCAGCAGTTTAATACAGGGGACTCAGCCCCAGCATTTT.

J is TRBJ2-7 and V is TRBV18; 10 nucleotides line up with TRBD1. Germline V CDR1 and CDR2: KGHSH, LQKENI. The CDR3 spans 14 residues. The V gene end was trimmed by 4 bases and the J gene end by 2 bases; junction bases not matched to a gene: 2. The CDR3 nucleotides are TGTGCCAGCTCACGACAGGGGGCCGCCTACGAGCAGTACTTC. Translating gives CASSRQGAAYEQYF.

The genes are TRBV19 and TRBJ1-2; 8 positions agree with TRBD1. The CDR3 is 13 amino acids. Germline CDR1 and CDR2: LNHDA and SQIVND (reference sequence). V lost 9 bases to trimming and J lost 4 bases; unmatched junction nucleotides: 7. CDR3 region: CASRSGQAYGYTF. CDR3 DNA: TGTGCCAGCCGCTCGGGACAGGCCTATGGCTACACCTTC.

The chain joins TRBV5-1 to TRBJ1-5, with 10 nucleotides matching TRBD1. Per germline, CDR1 SGHRS and CDR2 YFSETQ. Trimming took 3 bases from V and 6 from J; bases not matched to a gene: 6. CDR3 length: 15 amino acids. CDR3 amino acids: CASSWGDRGGQPQHF. CDR3 sequence (DNA): TGCGCCAGCAGCTGGGGGGACAGGGGTGGTCAGCCCCAGCATTTT.

Only a few counts were recorded for this clone. V usage is TRBV5-1 and J usage is TRBJ1-4; 10 bases agree with TRBD1. J was trimmed by 7 bases and V by 5 bases; bases with no gene match: 14. CDR3 length equals 17 residues. Per the germline V gene, CDR1 is SGHRS and CDR2 is YFSETQ. CDR3 residues: CASSLTGQGIVSEKLFF. The DNA of the CDR3 is TGCGCCAGCAGTCTTACGGGACAGGGGATTGTGAGTGAAAAACTGTTTTTT.

This chain uses TRBV11-2 with TRBJ2-1; D might be TRBD2 (5 bases). This CDR3 is 14 amino acids long. The V end was cut by 0 bases, the J end by 6 bases, with 9 bases between. From germline, CDR1 is SGHAT and CDR2 FQNNGV. This CDR3 is CASSLEAATNEQFF. CDR3 DNA: TGTGCCAGCAGCTTAGAAGCGGCTACCAATGAGCAGTTCTTC. Full variable domain (remainder filled in from reference TRBV11-2 and TRBJ2-1): EAGVAQSPRYKIIEKRQSVAFWCNPISGHATLYWYQQILGQGPKLLIQFQNNGVVDDSQLPKDRFSAERLKGVDSTLKIQPAKLEDSAVYLCASSLEAATNEQFFGPGTRLTVL.

The rearrangement joins TRBV9 to TRBJ2-2, with 7 nucleotides matching TRBD2. The germline V gene encodes CDR1 SGDLS and CDR2 YYNGEE. The length of the CDR3 is 16 residues. Unmatched junction bases numbered 7, after V lost 5 bases and J lost 0 bases. CDR3 bases: TGTGCCAGCAGTTCTAAAACTAGCGCGAACACCGGGGAGCTGTTTTTT. It yields the protein CASSSKTSANTGELFF.